This T cell receptor (beta chain) came from a study of cytomegalovirus exposure and HLA in healthy donors. Study outcomes and limitations: A later analysis reportedly found fewer N-insertions in an Asian-associated ancestry cluster than the roughly 680-donor mean.

Germline V gene sequence: CDR1 SGHRS, CDR2 YFSETQ. The CDR3 loop spans 13 amino acids. V was cut by 0 bases and J by 4 bases, with 6 bases left in between. With respect to this clone: The antigen remains unidentified.

The donors, nominally healthy at sampling, likely had unrecorded immune exposures. PCR was performed using 60 Vbeta and 13 Jbeta primers. Original analysis: In a later analysis, some 80 million unique TCR beta chains included roughly 11 million shared by two or more donors. Repertoires were generated with immunoSEQ multiplex PCR, while TCRdb's copy carries only in-frame clones and drops some. From that table come the V and J calls and clone size; the DNA was used to work out D and trimming. The sample records about 160,000 clones, over 60% being singletons. The rearrangement uses TRBV5-1 and TRBJ2-3, with D uncertain. The origin of this receptor is a woman younger than 45 in good health and CMV-seronegative. The sequenced sample was PBMCs. The CDR3 here is CASSLVPADTQYF. CDR3 nucleotides: TGCGCCAGCAGCTTGGTTCCAGCAGATACGCAGTATTTT.